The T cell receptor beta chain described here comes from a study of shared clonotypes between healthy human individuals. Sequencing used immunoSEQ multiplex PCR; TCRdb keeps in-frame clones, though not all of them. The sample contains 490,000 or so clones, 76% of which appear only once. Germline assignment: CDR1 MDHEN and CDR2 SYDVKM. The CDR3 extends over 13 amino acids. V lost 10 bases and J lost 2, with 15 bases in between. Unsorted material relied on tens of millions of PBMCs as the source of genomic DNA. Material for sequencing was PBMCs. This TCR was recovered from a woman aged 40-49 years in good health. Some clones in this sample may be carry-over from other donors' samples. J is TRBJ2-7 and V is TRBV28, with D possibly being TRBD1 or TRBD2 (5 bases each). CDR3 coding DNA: TGTGCCACCCTAGGGACGGCTACCTACGAGCAGTACTTC. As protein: CATLGTATYEQYF.